The clone carrying this TCR beta chain occurred many times. What it binds is not known. Every sample yielded at least 7 million isolated PBMCs. Extracted total RNA amounted to at least 5 micrograms for each sample. The CDR3 length is 16 residues. The germline CDR1 and CDR2 sequences are SQVTM and ANQGSEA. Germline trimming cut 6 bases from V and 2 bases from J; bases unmatched to any gene: 8. This record belongs to a study of blood T cells in healthy people across ages. Study-level findings and limits: Long-lived donors carried more naive CD4+ cells and greater diversity than aged donors.

Alongside a J-beta primer mix, a sample-barcoded 5' primer served in a second PCR lasting about 7 to 12 cycles. MiXCR, applied by TCRdb to the 5' RACE reads, yields one record per CDR3 protein. The sample lists about 680,000 distinct CDR3 sequences; 45% to 50% were seen once. The clonotype comes from a woman aged 60-75 years in good health. Sequenced input: blood. The V and J genes are TRBV29-1 and TRBJ2-7, with 15 bases matching TRBD2. The CDR3 bases are TGCAGCGTAAACGGAGGACTAGCGGGAGGGCCCTACGAGCAGTACTTC. This sequence encodes CSVNGGLAGGPYEQYF.